Detailed here is one T cell receptor beta chain. The data were taken from a study of cytomegalovirus exposure and HLA in healthy donors. As for the study in general: A prior study identified 90 million to 120 million unique TCR beta sequences from roughly 170 million T cells.

Amplification used 60 Vbeta primers and 13 Jbeta primers. Here immunoSEQ multiplex PCR was the method, and the copy in TCRdb shows in-frame clones only, minus some. The repertoire consists of approximately 290,000 clones, with 80% occurring once and the leading ten covering approximately 0.3%. Germline CDR1 is SGHAT and CDR2 is FQNNGV. The CDR3 contains 19 residues. J lost 8 bases, V lost 5 bases, and 24 bases had no gene match. Likely unrecorded immune exposures existed in these nominally healthy donors. The chain has TRBV11-2 and TRBJ2-1, with TRBD2 matching 7 bases. The sequence derives from a girl aged 2 to 9 in good health and CMV-seronegative. The specimen was PBMCs. The chain's CDR3 is CASSPISRARGGPIYEQFF. The CDR3, as DNA: TGTGCCAGCAGCCCTATAAGCCGTGCCCGGGGAGGGCCAATTTATGAGCAGTTCTTC.